The 27 T cell receptor beta chains below all came from one sample that was sequenced in a study of blood T cell repertoires in COVID-19. This table comes from immunoSEQ multiplex PCR, and its TCRdb copy is limited to in-frame clones, with some not included. The data show about 240,000 clones, approximately 85% seen once. The sequencing input was peripheral blood. The receptors originated from a woman aged 70-85 years with acute or convalescent COVID-19.

This clone was observed a single time. This chain links TRBV11-2 with TRBJ1-6; 10 bases align to TRBD1. The junction had 7 bases not matched to a gene; V was cut back by 4 bases and J by 7 bases. This CDR3 is 16 amino acids long. Germline values: CDR1 SGHAT, CDR2 FQNNGV. The CDR3: CASSYGQGVSNSPLHF. Here the CDR3 DNA reads TGTGCCAGCAGCTACGGACAGGGGGTAAGCAATTCACCCCTCCACTTT.

The chain employs TRBV5-1 and TRBJ2-1; D may be TRBD2 (5 bases). The V gene lost 9 bases and the J gene lost 12 bases, with 31 bases spanning the gap. The V gene's germline CDR1 is SGHRS and CDR2 YFSETQ. This CDR3 spans 16 amino acids. The CDR3 reads CATGNSGRGLRGGQFF. The CDR3 bases are TGCGCCACCGGGAACAGCGGCCGGGGATTGAGAGGTGGGCAGTTCTTC.

This clone was counted once. The chain couples TRBV5-5 to TRBJ1-1, with no clear D. V was trimmed by 5 bases and J by 5 bases, leaving 19 bases between them. The CDR3 length is 15 residues. Germline V gene data show CDR1 as SGHKS and CDR2 as YYEKEE (reference sequence). CDR3 in amino acids: CASRSRVRGETEAFF. The CDR3 DNA reads as TGTGCCAGCAGGTCCCGGGTCCGGGGAGAAACTGAAGCTTTCTTT.

The J gene is TRBJ1-1, the V gene TRBV11-3; no clear D. The CDR3 totals 13 residues. V shed 5 bases and J shed 1 base, with 8 bases lying between them. Per the germline V gene, CDR1 is SGHNT and CDR2 is YENEEA. The CDR3 loop reads CASSLRQNTEAFF. CDR3 sequence (DNA): TGTGCCAGCAGCCTTCGACAGAACACTGAAGCTTTCTTT.

The V and J genes are TRBV3-1 (or the pseudogene TRBV3-2) and TRBJ2-7; D may be TRBD2 (6 bases). Germline V gives CDR1 LGHDT, CDR2 YNNKEL (reference sequence). The length of the CDR3 is 15 residues. V was clipped by 0 bases and J by 7 bases, with 16 bases between them. The chain's CDR3 is CASSQDFGGIGEQYF. Here the CDR3 DNA reads TGTGCCAGCAGCCAAGATTTTGGGGGGATCGGAGAGCAGTACTTC.

The chain combines TRBV3-1 (or the pseudogene TRBV3-2) with TRBJ2-7; 12 bases are shared with TRBD2. CDR3 length: 16 amino acids. Germline trimming cut 1 base from V and 5 bases from J; bases unmatched to any gene: 6. CDR1 is LGHDT and CDR2 is YNNKEL in the germline V gene (reference sequence). The CDR3 region is CASSQARLAGVHEQYF. The CDR3 nucleotides read TGTGCCAGCAGCCAAGCGAGACTAGCGGGGGTGCACGAGCAGTACTTC.

This clone was seen a few times. J is TRBJ1-4 and V is TRBV7-9, with TRBD1 identical over 7 bases. The V gene's germline CDR1 is SEHNR and CDR2 FQNEAQ (reference sequence). With 5 bases clipped from V and 10 bases from J, the junction kept 13 bases outside the gene matches. CDR3 length: 15 residues. The CDR3 region has the DNA TGTGCCAGCAGCGTAGGTGACAGGGACGCGGTAAAACTGTTTTTT. It specifies CASSVGDRDAVKLFF.

V gene TRBV3-1 (or the pseudogene TRBV3-2) combines with J gene TRBJ1-3; D uncertain. Germline V lookup: CDR1 LGHDT, CDR2 YNNKEL (reference sequence). Trimming stripped 3 bases from V and 0 bases from J, with 15 bases between. The CDR3 spans 17 residues. CDR3 in amino acids: CASSQPVDGSSGNTIYF. Written as DNA, the CDR3 is TGTGCCAGCAGCCAGCCCGTAGACGGGTCCTCTGGAAACACCATATATTTT.

In its sample, this clone was seen a few times. In nucleotides, the CDR3 is TGTGCCAGCAGCTTAGATAACAGGGTGGGAGAGACCCAGTACTTC. Residues: CASSLDNRVGETQYF. This sequence joins TRBV7-2 and TRBJ2-5, with D maybe TRBD1 (6 bases). The ends were cut back, 1 base at V and 4 bases at J, with 13 bases in the middle. The CDR3 sequence is 15 residues long. In germline, CDR1 is SGHTA, CDR2 FQGNSA.

This clone was seen a handful of times. The rearrangement uses TRBV5-6 and TRBJ1-2, with D unclear. CDR1 and CDR2 (germline): SGHDT, YYEEEE. The CDR3 covers 11 residues. V lost 5 bases and J lost 8, with 10 bases in between. The CDR3 spells CASSQARGYTF. CDR3 bases: TGTGCCAGCAGTCAGGCCAGGGGCTACACCTTC.

This chain links TRBV27 with TRBJ1-2; no clear D gene. The CDR3 covers 14 residues. The germline V gene has CDR1 MNHEY and CDR2 SMNVEV (reference sequence). Trimming removed 4 bases from V and 4 bases from J, with 13 bases in between. The CDR3 loop is CASSYASLGYGYTF. The CDR3 DNA follows: TGTGCCAGCAGTTACGCCTCTCTAGGCTATGGCTACACCTTC.

The V and J genes are TRBV2 and TRBJ1-5, with D hard to call. V gave up 3 bases and J gave up 4 bases, with 7 bases separating them. Germline CDR1 reads SNHLY; CDR2 reads FYNNEI. CDR3 size: 13 residues. CDR3 in amino acids: CASSDENNQPQHF. The CDR3 nucleotides read TGTGCCAGCAGTGATGAGAATAATCAGCCCCAGCATTTT.

This clone appeared a single time. This chain links TRBV7-9 with TRBJ2-3; 8 positions agree with TRBD2. This CDR3 comprises 15 residues. Germline-derived CDR1 and CDR2 are SEHNR and FQNEAQ (reference sequence). Trimming cost V 5 bases and J 3 bases; bases outside gene matches: 7. CDR3 amino acids: CASSRAGAGTDTQYF. In nucleotides, the CDR3 is TGTGCCAGCAGCCGAGCGGGGGCAGGGACAGATACGCAGTATTTT.

This chain connects TRBV6-1 to TRBJ2-2; 7 bases align to TRBD1. Per the germline V gene, CDR1 is MNHNS and CDR2 is SASEGT. This CDR3 has 15 residues. Losses at the gene ends were 3 bases for V and 2 bases for J; bases not matched to a gene: 3. CDR3 in amino acids: CASSERQGNTGELFF. The CDR3, as DNA: TGTGCCAGCAGTGAGAGACAGGGAAACACCGGGGAGCTGTTTTTT.

This clone showed up just a few times. The genes are TRBV2 and TRBJ2-2; 8 nucleotides match TRBD1. J gave up 6 bases and V 8 bases, and 2 bases lay outside the gene matches. The CDR3 covers 12 residues. Germline CDR1 is SNHLY and CDR2 is FYNNEI. CDR3 sequence: CASLQGAGELFF. CDR3 bases: TGTGCCAGCTTACAGGGGGCCGGGGAGCTGTTTTTT.

The chain couples TRBV6-5 to TRBJ1-2; no definite D call. Germline V gene lookup returns CDR1 MNHEY and CDR2 SVGAGI. This CDR3 comprises 14 residues. Trimming took off 4 bases at V and 4 bases at J, with 13 bases between the two ends. The CDR3 loop is CASSSPVATYGYTF. In nucleotides, the CDR3 is TGTGCCAGCAGTTCACCAGTAGCTACCTATGGCTACACCTTC.

This sequence joins TRBV6-1 and TRBJ2-5, with 7 bases fitting TRBD1. After removal of 7 bases from V and 2 bases from J, the junction contained 7 bases not matched to a gene. The V gene's germline CDR1 is MNHNS and CDR2 SASEGT. The CDR3 extends over 14 amino acids. CDR3 DNA: TGTGCCAGCACTCGGGGCAGGGGGCAAGAGACCCAGTACTTC. It translates to CASTRGRGQETQYF.

The chain links TRBV7-8 to TRBJ1-2; 9 bases agree with TRBD1. J gave up 4 bases and V 7 bases, and 7 bases lay outside the gene matches. This CDR3 region has 14 residues. Germline loops: CDR1 SGHVS, CDR2 FQNEAQ. The CDR3 region has the DNA TGTGCCAGCACGGACGGGACAGGGTCCTATGGCTACACCTTC. Its translation is CASTDGTGSYGYTF.

This clone was observed a single time. The V call is TRBV5-1, the J call TRBJ2-5, with 14 nucleotides matching TRBD2. The CDR3 is 16 residues long. Germline V gene data show CDR1 as SGHRS and CDR2 as YFSETQ. J was trimmed by 4 bases and V by 2 bases; bases with no gene match: 4. CDR3 sequence: CASSFPGTSGGETQYF. The CDR3 DNA is TGCGCCAGCAGCTTCCCCGGGACTAGCGGGGGAGAGACCCAGTACTTC.

This clone was seen a single time. The chain has TRBV7-2 and TRBJ1-1, with D possibly TRBD1 on 5 matching bases. Germline CDR1 and CDR2: SGHTA and FQGNSA. V gave up 3 bases and J gave up 1 base, with 12 bases separating them. There are 15 residues in the CDR3. CDR3: CASSFDWTRNTEAFF. The CDR3 DNA is TGTGCCAGCAGCTTTGACTGGACAAGGAACACTGAAGCTTTCTTT. The whole variable domain, remainder taken from reference TRBV7-2 and TRBJ1-1, is GAGVSQSPSNKVTEKGKDVELRCDPISGHTALYWYRQSLGQGLEFLIYFQGNSAPDKSGLPSDRFSAERTGGSVSTLTIQRTQQEDSAVYLCASSFDWTRNTEAFFGQGTRLTVV.

The CDR3, as DNA: TGCGCCAGCAGCTCTGTAGACAGGGGGGGTTTGAACACTGAAGCTTTCTTT. It is translated as CASSSVDRGGLNTEAFF. The chain couples TRBV5-1 to TRBJ1-1; 9 nucleotides match TRBD1. V was pared by 3 bases and J by 0 bases, with 9 bases of the junction left unmatched. Germline V gene data show CDR1 as SGHRS and CDR2 as YFSETQ. The CDR3 contains 17 residues.

The V and J genes are TRBV29-1 and TRBJ2-3, with D unclear. The V end lost 7 bases, the J end lost 2 bases, and 13 bases lay between the germline ends. This CDR3 comprises 13 residues. In germline, CDR1 is SQVTM, CDR2 ANQGSEA. Written as DNA, the CDR3 is TGCAGCGCAGCCATAAACCCCACAGATACGCAGTATTTT. Its translation: CSAAINPTDTQYF.

The chain has TRBV14 and TRBJ1-1; 8 bases align to TRBD1. This CDR3 comprises 16 residues. CDR1 and CDR2 from the germline V gene are SGHDN and FVKESK. Germline trimming cut 4 bases from V and 1 base from J; bases unmatched to any gene: 8. The CDR3 is CASSRHRGVTNTEAFF. The CDR3 nucleotides read TGTGCCAGCAGCCGCCACAGGGGGGTGACGAACACTGAAGCTTTCTTT.

V is TRBV5-4 and J is TRBJ1-3, with 10 bases that match TRBD1. Per the germline V gene, CDR1 is SGHNT and CDR2 is YYREEE (reference sequence). The CDR3 has 15 residues. After removal of 5 bases from V and 3 bases from J, the junction contained 5 bases not matched to a gene. Here the CDR3 reads CASSLGQGLGNTIYF. The CDR3 DNA reads as TGTGCCAGCAGTCTGGGACAGGGGCTTGGAAACACCATATATTTT.

This clone was seen a handful of times. The chain couples TRBV27 to TRBJ1-1; 8 bases match TRBD1. V shed 8 bases and J 4 bases; nucleotides not matched to a gene: 6. This CDR3 is built from 13 residues. The germline V gene encodes CDR1 MNHEY and CDR2 SMNVEV (reference sequence). In DNA, the CDR3 is TGTGCCAGCGGCAGGGGGCGAGGCACTGAAGCTTTCTTT. Its translation is CASGRGRGTEAFF.

This chain uses TRBV6-2 or TRBV6-3 with TRBJ1-5, with no clear D. This CDR3 has 13 residues. V was clipped by 2 bases and J by 8 bases, with 10 bases between them. Germline CDR1 reads MNHEY; CDR2 reads SVGEGT. This CDR3 reads CASSYMRVEPQHF. The CDR3 nucleotides read TGTGCCAGCAGTTACATGCGGGTGGAGCCCCAGCATTTT.

This chain joins TRBV7-9 and TRBJ2-7; TRBD1 agrees at 8 bases. The V segment lost 6 bases and the J segment 4 bases; nucleotides outside the gene matches: 11. The CDR3 has 15 amino acids. CDR1 and CDR2 from the germline V gene are SEHNR and FQNEAQ (reference sequence). The chain's CDR3 is CASSQGAGVNYEQYF. The CDR3 DNA reads TGTGCCAGCAGTCAGGGGGCAGGGGTGAATTACGAGCAGTACTTC.